Listed here is a single T cell receptor (beta chain). This sample was taken from a study of control samples from healthy donors and cancer patients. Assay used: immunoSEQ multiplex PCR; TCRdb lists only in-frame clones, some missing. The sample holds tens of thousands of clones, 88% seen once. The CDR3 covers 15 residues. The germline V and J ends were trimmed by 4 bases and 2 bases, with 13 bases remaining between them. The germline V gene has CDR1 SGHNT and CDR2 YYREEE (reference sequence). This chain uses TRBV5-4 with TRBJ1-5; TRBD1 might be the D (5 bases). The specimen sequenced was blood. The receptor was derived from a woman in her 70s in good health. In DNA, the CDR3 is TGTGCCAGCAGCCCGGGACCGAGCGGCAATCAGCCCCAGCATTTT. It specifies CASSPGPSGNQPQHF.